This TCR beta chain comes out of a study of control samples from healthy donors and cancer patients. Measured with immunoSEQ multiplex PCR; TCRdb has only the in-frame clones, and not every one. Of over 90,000 clones listed, 92% were seen once; the top ten hold about 2.5%. This receptor was taken from a woman younger than 35 in good health. The material sequenced was blood.

The CDR3: CATNAGGGYGETQYF. The CDR3, as DNA: TGTGCCACCAACGCGGGAGGGGGGTATGGAGAGACCCAGTACTTC. This sequence joins TRBV24-1 and TRBJ2-5; 9 bases align to TRBD2. CDR3 length: 15 residues. Germline V gene data show CDR1 as KGHDR and CDR2 as SFDVKD. V lost 8 bases and J lost 4; bases outside the gene matches: 10.